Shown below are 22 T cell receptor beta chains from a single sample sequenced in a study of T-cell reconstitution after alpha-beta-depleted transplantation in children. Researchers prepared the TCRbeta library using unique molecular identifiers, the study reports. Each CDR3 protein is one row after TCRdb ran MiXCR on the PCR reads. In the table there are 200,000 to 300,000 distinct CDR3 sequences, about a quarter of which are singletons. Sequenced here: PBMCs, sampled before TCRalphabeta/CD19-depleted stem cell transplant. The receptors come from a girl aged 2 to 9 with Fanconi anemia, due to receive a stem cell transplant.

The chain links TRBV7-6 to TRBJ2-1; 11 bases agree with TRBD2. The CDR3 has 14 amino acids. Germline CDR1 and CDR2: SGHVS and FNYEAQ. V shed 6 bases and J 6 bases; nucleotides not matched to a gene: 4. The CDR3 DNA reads TGTGCCAGCAGAAAGACTAGCGGGACCAATGAGCAGTTCTTC. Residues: CASRKTSGTNEQFF.

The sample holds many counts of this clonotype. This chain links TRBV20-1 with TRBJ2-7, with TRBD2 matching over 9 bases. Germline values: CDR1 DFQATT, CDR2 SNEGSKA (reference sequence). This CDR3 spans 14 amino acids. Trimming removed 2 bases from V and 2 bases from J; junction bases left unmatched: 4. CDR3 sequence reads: CSARIAGATYEQYF. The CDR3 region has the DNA TGCAGTGCTAGAATAGCGGGAGCCACCTACGAGCAGTACTTC.

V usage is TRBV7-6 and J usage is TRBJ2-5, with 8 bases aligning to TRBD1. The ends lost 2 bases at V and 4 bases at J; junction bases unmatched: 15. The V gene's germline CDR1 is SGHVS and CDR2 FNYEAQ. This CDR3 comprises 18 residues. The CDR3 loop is CASSLYRIYRGIGETQYF. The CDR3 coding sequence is TGTGCCAGCAGCTTATATCGGATTTACAGGGGGATAGGAGAGACCCAGTACTTC. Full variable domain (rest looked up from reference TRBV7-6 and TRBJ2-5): GAGVSQSPRYKVTKRGQDVALRCDPISGHVSLYWYRQALGQGPEFLTYFNYEAQQDKSGLPNDRFSAERPEGSISTLTIQRTEQRDSAMYRCASSLYRIYRGIGETQYFGPGTRLLVL.

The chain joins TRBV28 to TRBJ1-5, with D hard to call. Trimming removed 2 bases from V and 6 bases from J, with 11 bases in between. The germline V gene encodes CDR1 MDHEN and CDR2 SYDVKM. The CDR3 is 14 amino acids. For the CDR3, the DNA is TGTGCCAGCAGTTTAGAGGGATTCCCTCAGCCCCAGCATTTT. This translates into CASSLEGFPQPQHF.

The CDR3, as DNA: TGTGCCAGCATCCTACGATTAGGTGCGGATGAGCAGTTCTTC. Residues: CASILRLGADEQFF. The genes are TRBV2 and TRBJ2-1; D not resolved. Germline V CDR1 and CDR2: SNHLY, FYNNEI. The CDR3 has 14 amino acids. The V and J ends lost 7 bases and 8 bases respectively, with 18 bases between them.

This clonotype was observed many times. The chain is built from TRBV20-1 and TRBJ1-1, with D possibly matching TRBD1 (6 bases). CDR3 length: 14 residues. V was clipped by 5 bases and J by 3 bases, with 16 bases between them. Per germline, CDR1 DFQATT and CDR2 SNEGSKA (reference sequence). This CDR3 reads CSAGTGRVYTEAFF. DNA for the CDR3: TGCAGTGCTGGAACAGGGAGAGTTTACACTGAAGCTTTCTTT.

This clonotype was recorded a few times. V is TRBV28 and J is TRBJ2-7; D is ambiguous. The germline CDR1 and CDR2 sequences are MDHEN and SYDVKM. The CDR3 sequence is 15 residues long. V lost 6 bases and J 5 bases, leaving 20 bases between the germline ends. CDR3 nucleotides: TGTGCCAGCAGCACCCCTTATGAAATCCGCAACGAGCAGTACTTC. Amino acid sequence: CASSTPYEIRNEQYF.

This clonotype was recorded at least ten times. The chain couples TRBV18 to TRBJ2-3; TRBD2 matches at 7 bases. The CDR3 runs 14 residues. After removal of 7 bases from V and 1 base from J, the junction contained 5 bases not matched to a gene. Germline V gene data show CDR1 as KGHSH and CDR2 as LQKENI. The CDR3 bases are TGTGCCAGCTTGGGACTACCGCGCACAGATACGCAGTATTTT. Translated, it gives CASLGLPRTDTQYF.

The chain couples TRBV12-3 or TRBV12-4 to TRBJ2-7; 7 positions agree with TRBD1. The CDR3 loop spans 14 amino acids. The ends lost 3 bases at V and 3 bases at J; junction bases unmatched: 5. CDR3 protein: CASSLGQRLYEQYF. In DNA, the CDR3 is TGTGCCAGCAGTTTGGGACAGAGGCTCTACGAGCAGTACTTC.

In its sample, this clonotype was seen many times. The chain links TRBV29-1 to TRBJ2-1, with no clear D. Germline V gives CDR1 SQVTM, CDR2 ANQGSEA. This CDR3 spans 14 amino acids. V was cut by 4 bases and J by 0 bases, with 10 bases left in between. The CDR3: CSVGFGGSYNEQFF. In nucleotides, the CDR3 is TGCAGCGTTGGTTTCGGTGGCTCCTACAATGAGCAGTTCTTC.

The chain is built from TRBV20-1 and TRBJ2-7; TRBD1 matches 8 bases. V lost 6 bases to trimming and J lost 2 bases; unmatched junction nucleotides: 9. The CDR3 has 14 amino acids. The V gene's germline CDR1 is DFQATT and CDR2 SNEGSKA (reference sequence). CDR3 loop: CSAPTGDFAYEQYF. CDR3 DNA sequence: TGCAGTGCGCCGACAGGGGATTTTGCCTACGAGCAGTACTTC.

The CDR3 DNA follows: TGTGCCAGCAGTACATCGCTAGCGGGGGGGCGGGGCTACAATGAGCAGTTCTTC. Its translation: CASSTSLAGGRGYNEQFF. The gene calls are TRBV13 and TRBJ2-1; TRBD2 agrees at 12 bases. With 6 bases clipped from V and 3 bases from J, the junction kept 12 bases outside the gene matches. Germline V gene data show CDR1 as PRHDT and CDR2 as FYEKMQ (reference sequence). This CDR3 comprises 18 residues.

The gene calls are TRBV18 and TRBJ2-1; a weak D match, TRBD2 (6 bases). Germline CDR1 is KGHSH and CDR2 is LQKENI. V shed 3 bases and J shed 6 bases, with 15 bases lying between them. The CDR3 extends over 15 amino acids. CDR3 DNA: TGTGCCAGCTCACCTAGGGCAGGCGGGGCCAATGAGCAGTTCTTC. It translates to CASSPRAGGANEQFF.

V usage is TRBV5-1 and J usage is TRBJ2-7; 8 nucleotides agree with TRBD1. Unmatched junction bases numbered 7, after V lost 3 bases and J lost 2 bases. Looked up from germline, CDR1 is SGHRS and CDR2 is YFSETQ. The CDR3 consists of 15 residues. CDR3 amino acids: CASSSYRGATYEQYF. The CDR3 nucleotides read TGCGCCAGCAGCTCCTACAGGGGGGCAACCTACGAGCAGTACTTC.

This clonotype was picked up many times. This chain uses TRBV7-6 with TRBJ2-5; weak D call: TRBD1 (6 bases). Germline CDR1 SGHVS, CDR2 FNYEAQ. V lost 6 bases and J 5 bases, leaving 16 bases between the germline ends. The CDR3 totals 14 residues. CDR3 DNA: TGTGCCAGCAGTCCTTTACAGGGTTTGGAGACCCAGTACTTC. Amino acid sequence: CASSPLQGLETQYF.

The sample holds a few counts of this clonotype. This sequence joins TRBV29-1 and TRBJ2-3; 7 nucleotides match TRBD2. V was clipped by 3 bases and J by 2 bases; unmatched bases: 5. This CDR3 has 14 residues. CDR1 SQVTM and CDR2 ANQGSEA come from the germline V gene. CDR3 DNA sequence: TGCAGCGTTGAGCTAGCGGAAGTCACAGATACGCAGTATTTT. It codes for CSVELAEVTDTQYF.

This CDR3 reads CASSPIIRADGGNTIYF. As DNA, the CDR3 is TGTGCCAGCTCACCGATTATCAGGGCGGATGGAGGAAACACCATATATTTT. This chain uses TRBV18 with TRBJ1-3, with a possible D match to TRBD1 (5 bases). The CDR3 has 17 residues. V dropped 3 bases and J dropped 4 bases, with 19 bases sitting between them. Germline values: CDR1 KGHSH, CDR2 LQKENI.

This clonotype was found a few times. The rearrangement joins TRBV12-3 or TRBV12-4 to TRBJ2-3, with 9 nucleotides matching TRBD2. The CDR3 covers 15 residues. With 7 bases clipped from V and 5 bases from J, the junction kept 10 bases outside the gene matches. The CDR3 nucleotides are TGTGCCAGCACCCCCGGCGGGGGGGTTGGAGATACGCAGTATTTT. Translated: CASTPGGGVGDTQYF.

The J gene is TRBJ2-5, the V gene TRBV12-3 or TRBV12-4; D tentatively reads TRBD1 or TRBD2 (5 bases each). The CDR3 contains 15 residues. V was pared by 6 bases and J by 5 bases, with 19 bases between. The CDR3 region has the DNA TGTGCCAGCAGCTCTCATGATGGGGGACGGGAGACCCAGTACTTC. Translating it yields CASSSHDGGRETQYF.

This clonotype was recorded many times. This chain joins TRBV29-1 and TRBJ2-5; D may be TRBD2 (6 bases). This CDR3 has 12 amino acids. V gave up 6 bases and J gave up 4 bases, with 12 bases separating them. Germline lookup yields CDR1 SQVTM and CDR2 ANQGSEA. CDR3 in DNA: TGCAGCGTGGGAGGAGTAGGAGAGACCCAGTACTTC. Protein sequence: CSVGGVGETQYF.

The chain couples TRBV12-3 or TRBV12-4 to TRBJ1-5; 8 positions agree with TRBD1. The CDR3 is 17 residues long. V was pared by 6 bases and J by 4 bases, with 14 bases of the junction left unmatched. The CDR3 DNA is TGTGCCAGCAGCCCCCCAACCGGACAGGGTCGTAATCAGCCCCAGCATTTT. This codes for CASSPPTGQGRNQPQHF.

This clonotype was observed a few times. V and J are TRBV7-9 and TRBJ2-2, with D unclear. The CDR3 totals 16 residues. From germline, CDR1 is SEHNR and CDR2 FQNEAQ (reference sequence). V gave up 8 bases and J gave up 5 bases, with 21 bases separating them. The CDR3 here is CASPRQLPPGTGELFF. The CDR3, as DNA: TGTGCCAGCCCCCGTCAACTGCCTCCTGGGACCGGGGAGCTGTTTTTT.